Given below is one TCR beta chain in context. Its antigen is not yet known. No base-level quality is on record; no much larger clone is a single base apart. These data come from a study of siplizumab effects on memory and regulatory T cells (dated by TCRdb to between 2017 and 2020). About the study as a whole: The study looked at the effect of siplizumab, an anti-CD2 antibody, on alloreactive T-cell subsets in allogeneic mixed lymphocyte reactions made from human PBMCs. The paper's findings and limits, for the study overall: Among mappable alloreactive CD4+ clones, an average Treg-derived fraction of roughly 70% was observed with siplizumab, compared with 26.9% in control reactions. Roughly 80-97% of proliferating CD4+ or CD8+ clones could not be assigned a naive or memory phenotype. Unstimulated naive T cells appeared to be more diverse than memory T cells, and naive cells seemed to make a substantial contribution to the alloresponse. The cumulative frequency of alloreactive sequences that could be traced back to unstimulated CD4+ memory T cells was significantly reduced by siplizumab. The suppressive function of proliferating Tregs from siplizumab cultures was not functionally confirmed. Sequences below about 10^-5 frequency were poorly captured, so only a minor fraction of alloreactive clones could be mapped to unstimulated subsets.

The CDR1 and CDR2 encoded by the germline V gene are SGHAT and FQNNGV. The CDR3 numbers 14 residues from cysteine through phenylalanine. Only the CDR3 portion is preserved as DNA: 42 bases, with reading frame beginning at the first base. V is cut by 3 bases and J by 5 bases, and the space between the germline ends is 14 bases. Sorted unstimulated T cells, along with proliferating T cells recovered from mixed lymphocyte reactions, underwent TCRbeta CDR3 sequencing. Fresh whole blood from more than 8 HLA-typed healthy donors was used as the source from which PBMCs were isolated. To map where alloreactive clones came from, CD4+ regulatory T cells in the unstimulated state were FACS-sorted. The library was built by means of the immunoSEQ multiplex PCR assay. The deep sequencing platform assayed around 10^5 TCR templates per sample. Genomic DNA extracted from sorted T cells was used for TCRbeta CDR3 sequencing. The original pipeline was this. The R programming language was used for the clonal analysis of the TCRbeta CDR3 data. Alloreactive CD4+ and CD8+ clones were identified by comparing unstimulated samples to CFSE-low samples taken after the reaction. Regulatory or non-regulatory origin of alloreactive CD4+ clones was assigned by matching sequences to the sorted unstimulated Treg and non-Treg repertoires. Imported from immuneACCESS, the table was reduced by TCRdb to in-frame sequences with V and J called. These copies leave out some clones; in studies compared against another copy, an unresolved V gene accounts for under half, and the cause of the remainder is not known. That table supplies the V and J calls and clone size; D and trimming were determined from the DNA. The sample table shows roughly 97,000 clones, and nearly 95% are seen once. The top ten constitute roughly 0.64% of the sample.

This receptor was taken from a human donor in good health. The V and J segments used are TRBV11-2 and TRBJ2-7; the D gene is perhaps TRBD1 or TRBD2, each of them matching over 5 bases. The sample comprised Tregs sorted from blood. The CDR3 region reads CASSLTDGANEQYF. The nucleotides are TGTGCCAGCAGCTTGACCGACGGGGCTAACGAGCAGTACTTC.